This TCR beta chain was identified in a study of patients and donors after allogeneic stem cell transplantation. Via MiXCR, TCRdb re-called the RT-PCR reads, giving one row per CDR3 protein. The sample yields hundreds of thousands of distinct CDR3 sequences, roughly 14% seen once. This CDR3 contains 16 residues. Per germline, CDR1 MGHRA and CDR2 YSYEKL. V was pared by 0 bases and J by 3 bases, with 11 bases between. The clonotype comes from a human donor who was either an allogeneic HSCT recipient or a stem cell or donor lymphocyte infusion donor (not recorded which). It is not recorded whose cells these are; they may come from a transplant donor. The sample consisted of blood, either unsorted or a sorted T cell fraction (not recorded which). The chain joins TRBV4-1 to TRBJ1-4; TRBD1 is a possible D gene (5 bases). CDR3 sequence reads: CASSQDNGGANEKLFF. The CDR3 bases are TGCGCCAGCAGCCAAGATAATGGGGGAGCTAATGAAAAACTGTTTTTT.